Listed below are T cell receptor beta chains from one sample, sequenced in a study of blood T cell repertoires in COVID-19. Clones were sequenced by immunoSEQ multiplex PCR, and TCRdb holds only the in-frame ones, with some missing. The sample includes under 200,000 clones, around 84% of them seen just once. Sequenced sample: peripheral blood. These receptors all come from a man aged 25-45 years with active or convalescent COVID-19. Each CDR3 is given with its conserved first and last residue. The D gene is left open where the match is weak. The listing skips clone size in some rows; elsewhere it reads once, few, many or a size class.

v_call,clone_size,j_call,d_call,cdr3_aa,cdr3_nt
TRBV27,NA,TRBJ2-7,NA,CASSRAGPTRHEQYF,TGTGCCAGCAGTCGAGCCGGTCCCACCCGTCACGAGCAGTACTTC
TRBV28,NA,TRBJ1-2,TRBD1,CASNSPQGIWGYTF,TGTGCCAGCAATTCCCCACAGGGGATCTGGGGCTACACCTTC
TRBV7-8,NA,TRBJ1-6,TRBD1,CASSFGQGYNSPLHF,TGTGCCAGCAGCTTTGGACAGGGTTATAATTCACCCCTCCACTTT
TRBV29-1,NA,TRBJ1-2,NA,CSVDEQGNGYTF,TGCAGCGTTGATGAGCAGGGGAATGGCTACACCTTC
TRBV7-6,NA,TRBJ2-5,TRBD2,CASSLSGTSAQETQYF,TGTGCCAGCAGCTTGAGTGGGACTAGCGCCCAAGAGACCCAGTACTTC
TRBV18,NA,TRBJ1-1,TRBD1,CASSPKTGATEAFF,TGTGCCAGCTCTCCGAAGACAGGGGCCACTGAAGCTTTCTTT
TRBV6-5,few,TRBJ1-6,NA,CASSYSIGNDSPLHF,TGTGCCAGCAGTTACTCGATCGGGAATGATTCACCCCTCCACTTT
TRBV5-6,NA,TRBJ1-2,NA,CASSLAPGNGYTF,TGTGCCAGCAGCTTGGCCCCAGGGAATGGCTACACCTTC
TRBV6-1,NA,TRBJ2-7,TRBD1,CASSEDRGLEQYF,TGTGCCAGCAGTGAGGACAGGGGGCTAGAGCAGTACTTC
TRBV18,NA,TRBJ1-1,TRBD1,CASSPRAGTGVSEAFF,TGTGCCAGCTCACCGAGAGCCGGGACAGGGGTATCTGAAGCTTTCTTT
TRBV30,NA,TRBJ1-4,NA,CAANPRDEKLFF,TGTGCCGCAAATCCCAGGGATGAAAAACTGTTTTTT
TRBV4-3,NA,TRBJ2-3,TRBD2,CASSQDLAGGDVTSTDTQYF,TGCGCCAGCAGCCAAGACCTAGCGGGAGGGGACGTTACTAGCACAGATACGCAGTATTTT
TRBV15,NA,TRBJ1-2,NA,CATSRGAEANYGYTF,TGTGCCACCAGCAGAGGGGCAGAAGCTAACTATGGCTACACCTTC
TRBV5-1,NA,TRBJ2-1,NA,CASSLDFGSSYNEQFF,TGCGCCAGCAGCTTGGACTTCGGGAGCTCCTACAATGAGCAGTTCTTC
TRBV2,NA,TRBJ1-2,NA,CASSLGQGPANYGYTF,TGTGCCAGCAGTCTAGGGCAGGGGCCCGCTAACTATGGCTACACCTTC
TRBV19,NA,TRBJ2-1,TRBD2,CASSIGRANNEQFF,TGTGCCAGTAGTATCGGGAGGGCAAACAATGAGCAGTTCTTC
TRBV19,NA,TRBJ2-1,NA,CASSSSQGNEQFF,TGTGCCAGTAGTTCCTCACAGGGAAATGAGCAGTTCTTC
TRBV4-2,NA,TRBJ1-2,NA,CASTLWGREDYGYTF,TGTGCCAGCACCTTATGGGGCAGGGAAGACTATGGCTACACCTTC
TRBV5-1,NA,TRBJ2-1,NA,CASSTSIGVPRAEQFF,TGCGCCAGCAGCACTTCGATCGGGGTTCCTCGGGCTGAGCAGTTCTTC
TRBV12-5,NA,TRBJ2-1,NA,CASGRGGYNEQFF,TGTGCTAGTGGGCGGGGCGGCTACAATGAGCAGTTCTTC
TRBV5-1,NA,TRBJ1-5,TRBD1,CASSLDRGVNQPQHF,TGCGCCAGCAGCTTGGACAGGGGCGTAAATCAGCCCCAGCATTTT
TRBV7-2,NA,TRBJ1-2,TRBD1,CASSLPDRWGYGYTF,TGTGCCAGCAGCTTACCGGACAGGTGGGGCTATGGCTACACCTTC
TRBV6-6,few,TRBJ1-2,TRBD1,CASGQGDYGYTF,TGTGCCAGCGGACAGGGGGACTATGGCTACACCTTC
TRBV5-1,NA,TRBJ2-6,TRBD1,CATSEFTGAVLTF,TGCGCCACCTCCGAATTTACAGGGGCCGTCCTGACTTTC
TRBV5-6,NA,TRBJ1-3,NA,CASTWGGPSGNTIYF,TGTGCCAGCACCTGGGGGGGGCCCTCTGGAAACACCATATATTTT
TRBV25-1,few,TRBJ1-3,TRBD1,CASHRDRGNSGNTIYF,TGTGCCAGCCACCGGGACAGGGGTAACTCTGGAAACACCATATATTTT
TRBV5-1,NA,TRBJ2-5,NA,CASSLKYGEQETQYF,TGCGCCAGCAGCTTGAAGTACGGAGAACAAGAGACCCAGTACTTC
TRBV5-1,once,TRBJ1-3,NA,CASSLGSGRDTIYF,TGCGCCAGCAGCTTGGGATCGGGTCGGGACACCATATATTTT
TRBV4-3,NA,TRBJ1-4,NA,CASSQDLVGQTTNEKLFF,TGCGCCAGCAGCCAAGATCTGGTCGGACAGACAACTAATGAAAAACTGTTTTTT
TRBV19,NA,TRBJ1-2,TRBD1,CASSIDLSGGGNYGYTF,TGTGCCAGTAGTATAGATCTATCAGGGGGCGGTAACTATGGCTACACCTTC
TRBV12-5,NA,TRBJ1-1,TRBD1,CASGLAQGQGRAFF,TGTGCTAGTGGTTTGGCCCAGGGACAGGGTAGAGCTTTCTTT
TRBV5-3,NA,TRBJ2-7,TRBD2,CARSRGTSGRPRCYEQYF,TGTGCCAGAAGCAGGGGGACTAGCGGGAGACCTCGGTGCTACGAGCAGTACTTC
TRBV20-1,NA,TRBJ1-2,NA,CSASLTGSSGYTF,TGCAGTGCTAGTCTCACAGGCAGCTCGGGCTACACCTTC
TRBV7-9,NA,TRBJ2-2,NA,CASSEPSGGPNTGELFF,TGTGCCAGCAGCGAACCGTCGGGGGGCCCGAACACCGGGGAGCTGTTTTTT
TRBV28,NA,TRBJ1-5,NA,CASSLAPQATGPQHF,TGTGCCAGCAGTTTAGCCCCCCAGGCCACAGGGCCCCAGCATTTT
TRBV6-1,once,TRBJ2-3,TRBD2,CASSERSGRTDTQYF,TGTGCCAGCAGTGAAAGAAGCGGGAGGACAGATACGCAGTATTTT
TRBV10-3,NA,TRBJ2-7,TRBD1,CAIRLGQGLYEQYF,TGTGCCATCCGTCTGGGACAGGGGTTGTACGAGCAGTACTTC
TRBV5-5,NA,TRBJ1-4,NA,CASSLTQGSEEKLFF,TGTGCCAGCAGCTTGACCCAGGGGTCCGAGGAAAAACTGTTTTTT
TRBV4-1,NA,TRBJ2-7,NA,CASSQVSLGAYEQYF,TGCGCCAGCAGCCAAGTGTCCCTAGGGGCCTACGAGCAGTACTTC
TRBV7-8,NA,TRBJ1-1,TRBD1,CASSPGQGYMNTEAFF,TGTGCCAGCAGCCCCGGACAGGGCTATATGAACACTGAAGCTTTCTTT
TRBV7-3,NA,TRBJ2-3,TRBD2,CASSRTGGNTQYF,TGTGCCAGCAGCCGCACGGGGGGAAATACGCAGTATTTT